This T cell receptor beta chain was retrieved from a study of cytomegalovirus exposure and HLA in healthy donors. Study-wide context: Of the donors genotyped, 398 in all, around 77% fell in the Caucasian-associated ancestry cluster.

As to this clone: Its antigen is still unknown.

The V gene end was trimmed by 3 bases and the J gene end by 3 bases; junction bases not matched to a gene: 7. The CDR3 loop spans 16 amino acids. The V gene's germline CDR1 is MGHRA and CDR2 YSYEKL. The donors gave bone marrow, and they were healthy. Study-wide points: In an earlier analysis, in roughly 580 donors, most V segments appeared productive either ~87% or ~30% of the time. Confirmation in vitro established that three CMV-associated chains were specific for CMV antigens.

PCR used 60 Vbeta primers and 13 Jbeta primers. The assay was immunoSEQ multiplex PCR, and TCRdb's table has in-frame clones only and misses some. The sample yields just over 150,000 clones, 80% to 85% seen once. Sequenced: PBMCs. The rearrangement uses TRBV4-1 and TRBJ2-5; the match to TRBD2 covers 10 bases. This sequence originates from a man aged 18 to 30 in good health and CMV-seronegative. The CDR3: CASSQVAAGGKETQYF. Here the CDR3 DNA reads TGCGCCAGCAGCCAGGTGGCAGCGGGGGGGAAAGAGACCCAGTACTTC.